These 8 T cell receptor beta chains came from one sample sequenced in a study of T cell responses to AZD1222 COVID-19 vaccine. Clones were sequenced by immunoSEQ multiplex PCR, and TCRdb holds only the in-frame ones, with some missing. The sample lists 120,000 to 150,000 clones, 80% to 95% occurring once. Sample: peripheral blood, taken 28 days after the second AZD1222 dose. These TCRs come from an adult who received the AZD1222 COVID-19 vaccine.

As to this clone: At one of its ends the junction is not consistent with the germline gene, which may arise from a read error. The rearrangement links TRBV5-6 to TRBJ2-7; TRBD2 aligns across 13 bases. Germline V gives CDR1 SGHDT, CDR2 YYEEEE. CDR3 length: 16 amino acids. CDR3 in DNA: TGTGCCAGCACCTTGATGAGGACTAGCGGGAGAGGCGAGCAGTACTTC. As protein: CASTLMRTSGRGEQYF.

CDR3 region: CASSIMGIGDTNEKLFF. CDR3 nucleotides: TGTGCCAGTAGTATAATGGGTATTGGGGACACTAATGAAAAACTGTTTTTT. The rearrangement joins TRBV19 to TRBJ1-4, with a tentative D call TRBD1 (5 bases). The CDR3 length is 17 residues. Germline V gives CDR1 LNHDA, CDR2 SQIVND (reference sequence). Trimming cost V 2 bases and J 2 bases, with 15 bases left between them.

The V gene is TRBV7-2, the J gene TRBJ2-6, with a tentative D call TRBD1 (6 bases). Trimming removed 1 base at V and 3 bases at J, with 16 bases between. CDR3 length: 18 amino acids. Germline CDR1 is SGHTA and CDR2 is FQGNSA. CDR3 amino acids: CASSLVFGGGGGANVLTF. DNA of the CDR3: TGTGCCAGCAGCTTAGTTTTTGGGGGCGGCGGTGGGGCCAACGTCCTGACTTTC.

DNA of the CDR3: TGCGCCAGCAGCTTGGACTACCCGAACACCGGGGAGCTGTTTTTT. Its protein is CASSLDYPNTGELFF. V gene TRBV5-1 combines with J gene TRBJ2-2; D gene ambiguous. This CDR3 is 15 amino acids long. Germline CDR1 reads SGHRS; CDR2 reads YFSETQ. V dropped 0 bases and J dropped 0 bases, with 6 bases sitting between them. Full variable domain (outside the CDR3, taken from reference TRBV5-1 and TRBJ2-2): KAGVTQTPRYLIKTRGQQVTLSCSPISGHRSVSWYQQTPGQGLQFLFEYFSETQRNKGNFPGRFSGRQFSNSRSEMNVSTLELGDSALYLCASSLDYPNTGELFFGEGSRLTVL.

CDR3 amino acids: CASSKGANTEAFF. Here the CDR3 DNA reads TGTGCCAGCTCCAAGGGGGCGAACACTGAAGCTTTCTTT. The rearrangement links TRBV7-2 to TRBJ1-1; 7 bases fit TRBD1. CDR1 SGHTA and CDR2 FQGNSA come from the germline V gene. Trimming cost V 8 bases and J 1 base; bases outside gene matches: 4. The CDR3 sequence is 13 residues long.

This chain links TRBV9 with TRBJ2-5; D may be TRBD1 (6 bases). The germline V and J ends were trimmed by 2 bases and 0 bases, with 17 bases remaining between them. Per germline, CDR1 SGDLS and CDR2 YYNGEE. CDR3 length: 17 amino acids. CDR3 coding DNA: TGTGCCAGCAGCGTCGGACAGACTACATACTACCAAGAGACCCAGTACTTC. Protein: CASSVGQTTYYQETQYF.

The chain carries TRBV13 and TRBJ2-5; 13 nucleotides agree with TRBD2. Germline CDR1 PRHDT, CDR2 FYEKMQ (reference sequence). CDR3 size: 16 residues. V shed 5 bases, J shed 4 bases, and the junction held 7 bases outside the gene matches. The CDR3 region has the DNA TGTGCCAGCAGCCCGAGGACTAGCGGGGGAGGAGAGACCCAGTACTTC. It translates to CASSPRTSGGGETQYF.

The rearrangement joins TRBV7-3 to TRBJ1-5; D not certain. Trimming removed 0 bases at V and 0 bases at J, with 6 bases between. The CDR3 runs to 15 residues. Germline V lookup: CDR1 SGHTA, CDR2 FQGTGA. CDR3 DNA sequence: TGTGCCAGCAGCTTAACGGCGTATAGCAATCAGCCCCAGCATTTT. This sequence encodes CASSLTAYSNQPQHF.